These 3 T cell receptor beta chains share one sample of origin, sequenced in a study of cytomegalovirus exposure and HLA in healthy donors. A multiplex PCR was run with 60 Vbeta primers and 13 Jbeta primers. Generated by immunoSEQ multiplex PCR, the TCRdb table keeps only in-frame clones and is missing some. This sample's clone table lists more than 200,000 clones. The source material was PBMCs. These receptors all come from a woman in her thirties in good health and CMV-seropositive.

This sequence joins TRBV18 and TRBJ1-2; D is perhaps TRBD1 (6 bases). The CDR3 is 15 amino acids. Trimming removed 3 bases from V and 4 bases from J, with 15 bases in between. Per the germline V gene, CDR1 is KGHSH and CDR2 is LQKENI. Here the CDR3 reads CASSPESGAGYGYTF. The CDR3 DNA follows: TGTGCCAGCTCACCCGAGTCAGGGGCAGGCTATGGCTACACCTTC. The variable domain in full, completed from reference TRBV18 and TRBJ1-2, reads NAGVMQNPRHLVRRRGQEARLRCSPMKGHSHVYWYRQLPEEGLKFMVYLQKENIIDESGMPKERFSAEFPKEGPSILRIQQVVRGDSAAYFCASSPESGAGYGYTFGSGTRLTVV.

The gene calls are TRBV4-1 and TRBJ2-3; 11 bases line up with TRBD2. V lost 0 bases to trimming and J lost 5 bases; unmatched junction nucleotides: 10. The CDR3 covers 18 residues. Germline values: CDR1 MGHRA, CDR2 YSYEKL. CDR3 sequence reads: CASSQEGYSGGAGDTQYF. For the CDR3, the DNA is TGCGCCAGCAGCCAAGAGGGGTATAGCGGGGGGGCCGGAGATACGCAGTATTTT.

The CDR3 region is CASTQGLAASTDTQYF. Written as DNA, the CDR3 is TGCGCCAGCACCCAGGGACTAGCGGCCAGCACAGATACGCAGTATTTT. This chain links TRBV5-1 with TRBJ2-3; 11 bases match TRBD2. This CDR3 is built from 16 residues. Germline lookup yields CDR1 SGHRS and CDR2 YFSETQ. V lost 6 bases to trimming and J lost 0 bases; unmatched junction nucleotides: 6.